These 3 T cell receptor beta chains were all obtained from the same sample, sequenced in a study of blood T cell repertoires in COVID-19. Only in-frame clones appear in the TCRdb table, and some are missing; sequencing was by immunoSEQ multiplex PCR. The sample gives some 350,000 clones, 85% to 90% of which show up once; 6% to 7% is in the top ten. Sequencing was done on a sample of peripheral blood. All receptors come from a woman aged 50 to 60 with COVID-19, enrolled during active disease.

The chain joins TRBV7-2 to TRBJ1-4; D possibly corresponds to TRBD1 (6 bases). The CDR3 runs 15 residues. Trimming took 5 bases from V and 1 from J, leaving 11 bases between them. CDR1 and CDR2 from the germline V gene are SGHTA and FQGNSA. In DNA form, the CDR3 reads TGTGCCAGCAGCCCCCAACAGGGAACTAATGAAAAACTGTTTTTT. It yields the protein CASSPQQGTNEKLFF.

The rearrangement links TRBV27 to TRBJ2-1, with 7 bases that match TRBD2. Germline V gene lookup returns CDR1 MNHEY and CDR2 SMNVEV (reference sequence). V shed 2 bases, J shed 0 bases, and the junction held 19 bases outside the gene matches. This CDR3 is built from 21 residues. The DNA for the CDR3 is TGTGCCAGCAGTTTAAGGGGTCTACCTCCCCTAGCGGTCAGCTCCTACAATGAGCAGTTCTTC. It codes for CASSLRGLPPLAVSSYNEQFF.

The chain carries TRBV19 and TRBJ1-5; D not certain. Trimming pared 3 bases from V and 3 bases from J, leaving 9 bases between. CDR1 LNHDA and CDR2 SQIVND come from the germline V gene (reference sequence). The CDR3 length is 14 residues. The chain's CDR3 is CASSIGGSNQPQHF. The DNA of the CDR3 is TGTGCCAGTAGTATCGGAGGCTCCAATCAGCCCCAGCATTTT.